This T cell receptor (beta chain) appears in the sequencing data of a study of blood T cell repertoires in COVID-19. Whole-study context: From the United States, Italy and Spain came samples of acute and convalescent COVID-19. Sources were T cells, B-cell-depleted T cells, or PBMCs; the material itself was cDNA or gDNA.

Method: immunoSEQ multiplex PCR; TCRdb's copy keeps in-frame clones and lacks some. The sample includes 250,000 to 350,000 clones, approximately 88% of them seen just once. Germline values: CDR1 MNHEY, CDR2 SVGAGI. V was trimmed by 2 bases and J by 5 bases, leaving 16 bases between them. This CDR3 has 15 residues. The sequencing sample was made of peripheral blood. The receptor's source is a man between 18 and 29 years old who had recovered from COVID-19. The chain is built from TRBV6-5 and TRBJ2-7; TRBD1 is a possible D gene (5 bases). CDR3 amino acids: CASSYSRAGKDEQYF. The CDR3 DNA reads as TGTGCCAGCAGTTACAGTCGGGCAGGGAAGGACGAGCAGTACTTC.